These 7 T cell receptor beta chains came from one sample sequenced in a study of metastatic and nonmetastatic thyroid tumors (dated by TCRdb to the early 2020s). No treatment had been received by any patient before thyroid surgery. Libraries were constructed by PCR. Sequencer: Illumina HiSeq 4000. TCRdb cleaned the public reads at Q25 with fastp, built clones with MiXCR and kept in-frame beta chains. In this sample the table shows tens of thousands of clones, approximately 15% of which occur a single time. The ten largest clones take up more than 6.5% of the sample. The sample was blood. The origin of the receptors is a male donor with papillary thyroid cancer or a benign thyroid nodule (not recorded which). Some clones in this sample may be carry-over from other donors' samples.

This clone was found many times. The chain joins TRBV12-3 or TRBV12-4 to TRBJ2-7; weak D call: TRBD1 (6 bases). CDR3 size: 13 residues. Between the trimmed V and J ends, which lost 5 bases and 6 bases, there was a span of 14 bases. The CDR3 region is CASSPSQGSEQYV. CDR3 DNA: TGTGCCAGCAGTCCCTCACAGGGATCCGAGCAGTACGTC.

This clone was seen a few times. The V call is TRBV6-1, the J call TRBJ2-7; tentatively, D is TRBD1 (6 bases). Germline CDR1 is MNHNS and CDR2 is SASEGT. The length of the CDR3 is 13 residues. V was cut by 11 bases and J by 2 bases, with 16 bases left in between. The CDR3 DNA is TGTGCCGAGCCCCCAGGGGACACCTACGAGCAGTACTTC. Its translation: CAEPPGDTYEQYF.

This clone has a count of ten or more. The CDR3 reads CASSSPLGSQETQYF. In nucleotides, the CDR3 is TGTGCCAGCAGCTCCCCCCTGGGAAGTCAAGAGACCCAGTACTTC. V gene TRBV5-8 combines with J gene TRBJ2-5, with D hard to call. V lost 3 bases and J lost 2, with 14 bases in between. From germline, CDR1 is SGHTS and CDR2 YDEGEE. This CDR3 spans 15 amino acids.

This clone was seen ten or more times. The chain has TRBV18 and TRBJ2-5; D is uncertain. Trimming took 3 bases from V and 5 from J, leaving 7 bases between them. CDR1 KGHSH and CDR2 LQKENI come from the germline V gene. The CDR3 is 12 residues long. The CDR3 sequence: CASSPVGETQYF. CDR3 bases: TGTGCCAGCTCACCCGTGGGGGAGACCCAGTACTTC.

This clone appeared many times. The gene calls are TRBV20-1 and TRBJ2-6; D perhaps matches TRBD2 (5 bases). V lost 6 bases and J 0 bases, leaving 9 bases between the germline ends. The CDR3 has 14 amino acids. Per the germline V gene, CDR1 is DFQATT and CDR2 is SNEGSKA (reference sequence). CDR3: CSAQLDSGANVLTF. The CDR3 nucleotides are TGCAGTGCCCAACTAGACTCTGGGGCCAACGTCCTGACTTTC.

In this sample, this clone turned up many times. The gene calls are TRBV5-4 and TRBJ2-1; 7 nucleotides line up with TRBD2. The CDR3 spans 14 residues. V lost 6 bases and J lost 2; bases outside the gene matches: 5. The germline V gene has CDR1 SGHNT and CDR2 YYREEE (reference sequence). The CDR3 nucleotides are TGTGCCAGCACCCTAGCGGACACCTACAATGAGCAGTTCTTC. Its protein product is CASTLADTYNEQFF.

This clone has a count of ten or more. The rearrangement uses TRBV4-1 and TRBJ2-1; D unclear. Germline CDR1 reads MGHRA; CDR2 reads YSYEKL. Trimming stripped 3 bases from V and 8 bases from J, with 11 bases between. The CDR3 loop spans 13 amino acids. The CDR3 spells CASSHSSEYEQFF. The CDR3 DNA is TGCGCCAGCAGCCATTCTTCCGAGTATGAGCAGTTCTTC.